These 12 T cell receptor beta chains share one sample of origin, sequenced in a study of blood T cell repertoires in COVID-19. Libraries were prepared by immunoSEQ multiplex PCR; TCRdb keeps only in-frame clonotypes and omits some of them. The sample holds about 280,000 clones, 87% seen once. Sequencing input: PBMCs or T cells enriched from blood (not recorded which). The receptor set was obtained from a woman in her forties who had recovered from COVID-19.

This sequence joins TRBV15 and TRBJ2-1, with 8 nucleotides matching TRBD2. The CDR3 has 14 residues. With 3 bases clipped from V and 12 bases from J, the junction kept 10 bases outside the gene matches. Germline CDR1 is LNHNV and CDR2 is YYDKDF (reference sequence). In DNA, the CDR3 is TGTGCCACCAGCAGCAGATTCCCAGCGGGAGTGCAGTTCTTC. Protein sequence: CATSSRFPAGVQFF.

The chain uses TRBV7-2 and TRBJ1-2; D is ambiguous. The germline CDR1 and CDR2 sequences are SGHTA and FQGNSA. The CDR3 is 14 residues long. V lost 1 base, J lost 4 bases, and 10 bases lay in between. This CDR3 reads CASSLDHNTYGYTF. The CDR3 DNA sequence: TGTGCCAGCAGCTTAGATCACAACACCTATGGCTACACCTTC.

This clone has only a few counts. V and J are TRBV6-2 or TRBV6-3 and TRBJ1-2; D remains unclear. CDR1 is MNHEY and CDR2 is SVGEGT in the germline V gene. V was trimmed by 0 bases and J by 7 bases, leaving 15 bases between them. The CDR3 sequence is 15 residues long. CDR3 amino acids: CASSYSPGSTTGYTF. The CDR3 DNA is TGTGCCAGCAGTTACTCGCCGGGATCTACCACTGGCTACACCTTC.

The chain is built from TRBV13 and TRBJ1-1; TRBD1 agrees at 7 bases. The CDR3 covers 15 residues. Germline V gene lookup returns CDR1 PRHDT and CDR2 FYEKMQ (reference sequence). J lost 1 base, V lost 4 bases, and 6 bases had no gene match. Here the CDR3 reads CASSSRGTGNTEAFF. As DNA, the CDR3 is TGTGCCAGCAGCTCCAGGGGGACGGGGAACACTGAAGCTTTCTTT. The whole variable domain, filled in from reference TRBV13 and TRBJ1-1, reads AAGVIQSPRHLIKEKRETATLKCYPIPRHDTVYWYQQGPGQDPQFLISFYEKMQSDKGSIPDRFSAQQFSDYHSELNMSSLELGDSALYFCASSSRGTGNTEAFFGQGTRLTVV.

This chain uses TRBV7-2 with TRBJ2-2; no firm D call. Trimming pared 5 bases from V and 5 bases from J, leaving 15 bases between. The CDR3 runs 15 residues. Germline-derived CDR1 and CDR2 are SGHTA and FQGNSA. The CDR3: CASSTQTLSTGELFF. In nucleotides, the CDR3 is TGTGCCAGCAGCACGCAGACACTCTCAACCGGGGAGCTGTTTTTT.

This chain links TRBV27 with TRBJ2-3; D is undetermined. The V end lost 5 bases, the J end lost 3 bases, and 9 bases lay between the germline ends. The CDR3 totals 13 residues. Germline V lookup: CDR1 MNHEY, CDR2 SMNVEV (reference sequence). The CDR3: CASSPFQTDTQYF. CDR3 nucleotides: TGTGCCAGCAGTCCCTTCCAGACAGATACGCAGTATTTT.

The rearrangement links TRBV6-5 to TRBJ2-7, with 9 bases lining up with TRBD1. The V gene's germline CDR1 is MNHEY and CDR2 SVGAGI. This CDR3 has 14 amino acids. V trimming: 10 bases; J trimming: 2 bases; junction bases outside the gene matches: 9. The chain's CDR3 is CATLDRGGPYEQYF. Here the CDR3 DNA reads TGTGCCACCTTGGACAGGGGAGGTCCCTACGAGCAGTACTTC.

The gene calls are TRBV3-1 (or the pseudogene TRBV3-2) and TRBJ1-4; D is uncertain. Trimming took 0 bases from V and 8 from J, leaving 16 bases between them. Germline V gene sequence: CDR1 LGHDT, CDR2 YNNKEL (reference sequence). The CDR3 is 16 amino acids. CDR3 residues: CASSQDNAGSREKLFF. The CDR3, as DNA: TGTGCCAGCAGCCAAGATAATGCGGGCTCTAGGGAAAAACTGTTTTTT.

The rearrangement links TRBV21-1 to TRBJ2-6; TRBD2, as called in the table, went unchecked against the DNA. TRBV21-1 is classified as a pseudogene. The CDR3 runs to 16 residues. The CDR3 loop reads CASSKDSPAGANVLTF. CDR3 coding DNA: TGTGCCAGCAGCAAAGATTCTCCGGCTGGGGCCAACGTCCTGACTTTC.

This clone was picked up a small number of times. The CDR3 DNA is TGTGCCAGTAGTATCCAGCGCACCATCCGGGCAGATACGCAGTATTTT. It yields the protein CASSIQRTIRADTQYF. This chain uses TRBV19 with TRBJ2-3; D ambiguous. The CDR3 has 16 amino acids. CDR1 is LNHDA and CDR2 is SQIVND in the germline V gene (reference sequence). V lost 3 bases to trimming and J lost 4 bases, with 17 bases between them.

This chain joins TRBV5-1 and TRBJ2-3; maybe TRBD2 (6 bases). Trimming removed 0 bases from V and 5 bases from J, with 10 bases in between. Per the germline V gene, CDR1 is SGHRS and CDR2 is YFSETQ. CDR3 length equals 14 residues. As DNA, the CDR3 is TGCGCCAGCAGCTTGGTTCCAGCGGGAGATACGCAGTATTTT. Its protein product is CASSLVPAGDTQYF.

The chain recombines TRBV13 with TRBJ1-2; 9 nucleotides line up with TRBD1. V lost 0 bases and J lost 8; bases outside the gene matches: 4. Germline V gene lookup returns CDR1 PRHDT and CDR2 FYEKMQ (reference sequence). CDR3 length equals 14 residues. The CDR3 loop reads CASSLGDRGGGYTF. Written as DNA, the CDR3 is TGTGCCAGCAGCTTAGGGGACAGGGGCGGCGGCTACACCTTC.